The 14 T cell receptor beta chains given below trace back to one sample, sequenced in a study of control samples from healthy donors and cancer patients (dated by TCRdb to the early 2020s). The library was prepared using the immunoSEQ multiplex PCR assay. The clones in this table, taken by TCRdb from immuneACCESS, are in-frame only. Not every clone is retained; where verified, under half of the shortfall comes from an unresolved V gene, and the cause of the rest is unknown. The sample data list fewer than 300,000 clones, and about 80% of these were observed just once. The ten largest clones take up less than 15% of the sample. Sequencing was done on a sample of PBMCs. These receptors were taken from a woman between 55 and 75 years old with lung cancer.

V gene TRBV5-6 combines with J gene TRBJ1-2; a weak D match, TRBD1 (6 bases). The CDR3 is 17 residues long. The V gene lost 0 bases and the J gene lost 4 bases, with 19 bases spanning the gap. Per germline, CDR1 SGHDT and CDR2 YYEEEE. The CDR3 sequence is CASSLARDNLNFYGYTF. DNA of the CDR3: TGTGCCAGCAGCTTGGCTCGGGACAACCTTAACTTCTATGGCTACACCTTC.

The rearrangement links TRBV19 to TRBJ2-5; 8 positions agree with TRBD1. CDR1 is LNHDA and CDR2 is SQIVND in the germline V gene (reference sequence). This CDR3 spans 15 amino acids. V lost 5 bases and J lost 4; bases outside the gene matches: 9. The CDR3 sequence is CASSSGPGQVETQYF. CDR3 bases: TGTGCCAGTAGTTCGGGGCCGGGACAGGTAGAGACCCAGTACTTC.

Turning to this clone: Other nucleotide sequences in the sample specify the same CDR3. The J gene is TRBJ2-7, the V gene TRBV5-1; D may correspond to TRBD1 or TRBD2 (6 bases each). Trimming pared 1 base from V and 0 bases from J, leaving 11 bases between. The CDR3 length is 15 residues. Germline values: CDR1 SGHRS, CDR2 YFSETQ. Here the CDR3 reads CASSLSGAPSYEQYF. The DNA of the CDR3 is TGCGCCAGCAGCTTGTCGGGGGCACCCTCCTACGAGCAGTACTTC. The full variable domain, rest sourced from reference TRBV5-1 and TRBJ2-7, is KAGVTQTPRYLIKTRGQQVTLSCSPISGHRSVSWYQQTPGQGLQFLFEYFSETQRNKGNFPGRFSGRQFSNSRSEMNVSTLELGDSALYLCASSLSGAPSYEQYFGPGTRLTVT.

The gene calls are TRBV6-4 and TRBJ2-5; tentatively, D is TRBD2 (6 bases). Germline V gives CDR1 MRHNA, CDR2 SNTAGT. V dropped 4 bases and J dropped 7 bases, with 22 bases sitting between them. The CDR3 covers 16 residues. In DNA, the CDR3 is TGTGCCAGCAGTGCCCCCCGGGACTGGGTCAGGCGGACCCAGTACTTC. Its protein is CASSAPRDWVRRTQYF.

The rearrangement links TRBV5-1 to TRBJ2-3; 7 bases are shared with TRBD1. V trimming: 6 bases; J trimming: 1 base; junction bases outside the gene matches: 8. From germline, CDR1 is SGHRS and CDR2 YFSETQ. The CDR3 consists of 15 residues. The CDR3 DNA sequence: TGCGCCAGCAACGTACAGGGGTCTGGCACAGATACGCAGTATTTT. Translated: CASNVQGSGTDTQYF.

This clone was counted between two and nine times. The rearrangement joins TRBV2 to TRBJ2-5, with 8 bases aligning to TRBD1. In germline, CDR1 is SNHLY, CDR2 FYNNEI. The CDR3 is made up of 16 amino acids. J was trimmed by 0 bases and V by 2 bases; bases with no gene match: 5. This CDR3 reads CASSEMAGGDQETQYF. For the CDR3, the DNA is TGTGCCAGCAGTGAAATGGCAGGGGGCGACCAAGAGACCCAGTACTTC.

The chain has TRBV2 and TRBJ1-1; TRBD1 agrees at 8 bases. The CDR3 loop spans 14 amino acids. Germline CDR1 is SNHLY and CDR2 is FYNNEI. V lost 4 bases and J lost 4; bases outside the gene matches: 5. The CDR3, as DNA: TGTGCCAGCAGTGCCCAGACAGGGGCCACTGAAGCTTTCTTT. This codes for CASSAQTGATEAFF.

This chain joins TRBV27 and TRBJ1-4, with D unresolved. The CDR3 runs to 14 residues. Trimming pared 3 bases from V and 5 bases from J, leaving 10 bases between. Germline CDR1 is MNHEY and CDR2 is SMNVEV (reference sequence). DNA of the CDR3: TGTGCCAGCAGTTTGGCCGTAGACAATGAAAAACTGTTTTTT. Translation gives CASSLAVDNEKLFF. The full variable domain, in which reference TRBV27 and TRBJ1-4 provide the parts outside the CDR3, is EAQVTQNPRYLITVTGKKLTVTCSQNMNHEYMSWYRQDPGLGLRQIYYSMNVEVTDKGDVPEGYKVSRKEKRNFPLILESPSPNQTSLYFCASSLAVDNEKLFFGSGTQLSVL.

J is TRBJ2-1 and V is TRBV3-1 (or the pseudogene TRBV3-2), with 10 bases matching TRBD2. The CDR3 is 14 amino acids. The germline V gene has CDR1 LGHDT and CDR2 YNNKEL (reference sequence). V lost 3 bases, J lost 8 bases, and 4 bases stayed unmatched. The DNA for the CDR3 is TGTGCCAGCAGCCAGAGCGGGGGGGGTTATGAGCAGTTCTTC. Residues: CASSQSGGGYEQFF.

V usage is TRBV5-5 and J usage is TRBJ1-1; D is unresolved. This CDR3 spans 14 amino acids. Per the germline V gene, CDR1 is SGHKS and CDR2 is YYEKEE (reference sequence). V lost 3 bases and J lost 4, with 13 bases in between. This CDR3 is CASSWPGRRTEAFF. The CDR3 DNA sequence: TGTGCCAGCAGCTGGCCCGGAAGGCGCACTGAAGCTTTCTTT. Variable domain in full (rest from reference TRBV5-5 and TRBJ1-1): DAGVTQSPTHLIKTRGQQVTLRCSPISGHKSVSWYQQVLGQGPQFIFQYYEKEERGRGNFPDRFSARQFPNYSSELNVNALLLGDSALYLCASSWPGRRTEAFFGQGTRLTVV.

This CDR3 is CASSADRGQRELFF. The CDR3 DNA reads as TGTGCCAGCAGCGCCGACAGGGGCCAAAGGGAGCTGTTTTTT. This chain uses TRBV7-3 with TRBJ2-2; TRBD1 aligns across 8 bases. Germline V gene sequence: CDR1 SGHTA, CDR2 FQGTGA. J gave up 9 bases and V 5 bases, and 8 bases lay outside the gene matches. This CDR3 region has 14 residues.

The V gene is TRBV18, the J gene TRBJ1-3; D gene ambiguous. This CDR3 region has 17 residues. CDR1 KGHSH and CDR2 LQKENI come from the germline V gene. Trimming took off 2 bases at V and 0 bases at J, with 14 bases between the two ends. The CDR3 is CASSPFRLEASGNTIYF. Written as DNA, the CDR3 is TGTGCCAGCTCACCATTCCGCCTTGAGGCCTCTGGAAACACCATATATTTT.

The chain is built from TRBV3-1 (or the pseudogene TRBV3-2) and TRBJ1-2; TRBD1 aligns across 9 bases. Trimming cost V 6 bases and J 8 bases; bases outside gene matches: 10. The germline V gene has CDR1 LGHDT and CDR2 YNNKEL (reference sequence). The CDR3 has 14 residues. Here the CDR3 reads CASSNRGRGRGYTF. DNA of the CDR3: TGTGCCAGCAGTAACAGGGGGCGAGGACGCGGCTACACCTTC.

V gene TRBV24-1 combines with J gene TRBJ2-6, with D unresolved. The germline V gene encodes CDR1 KGHDR and CDR2 SFDVKD. V was shortened by 2 bases and J by 2 bases, with 3 bases between the two germline ends. The CDR3 contains 14 residues. The DNA for the CDR3 is TGTGCCACCAGTGATTCGGCTGGGGCCAACGTCCTGACTTTC. Protein: CATSDSAGANVLTF.